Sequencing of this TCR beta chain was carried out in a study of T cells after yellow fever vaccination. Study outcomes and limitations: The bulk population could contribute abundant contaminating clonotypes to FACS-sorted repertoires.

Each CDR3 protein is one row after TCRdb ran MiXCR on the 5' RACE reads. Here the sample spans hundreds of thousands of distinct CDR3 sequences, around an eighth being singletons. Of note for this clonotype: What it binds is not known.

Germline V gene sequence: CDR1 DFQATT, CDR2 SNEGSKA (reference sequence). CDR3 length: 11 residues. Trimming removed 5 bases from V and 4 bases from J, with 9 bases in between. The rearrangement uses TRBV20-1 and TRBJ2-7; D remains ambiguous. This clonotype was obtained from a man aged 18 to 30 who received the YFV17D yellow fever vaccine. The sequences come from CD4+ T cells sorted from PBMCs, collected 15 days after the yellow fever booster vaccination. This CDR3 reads CSAASVYEQYF. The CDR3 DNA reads TGCAGTGCTGCGTCAGTATACGAGCAGTACTTC.